These T cell receptor beta chains were read from a single sample in a study of blood T cell repertoires in COVID-19. Profiled with immunoSEQ multiplex PCR; TCRdb holds only in-frame clones, not every one. The data hold 250,000 to 350,000 clones, with 88% observed a single time. The sequencing input was peripheral blood. Receptor source: a woman in her twenties or thirties with COVID-19, enrolled during active disease. CDR3s include the opening cysteine and the closing phenylalanine or tryptophan. Each record gives: CDR3 length, clone size, V gene, J gene, D gene, CDR3 DNA, CDR3 protein. D genes are given only for firm matches. Size values are once, few and many counts, or a class for expanded clones, and some rows have none.

>13|NA|TRBV10-3|TRBJ2-7|TRBD1
TGTGCCATCAGTGAATCGACAGGGGGCGAGCAGTACTTC
CAISESTGGEQYF
>16|once|TRBV28|TRBJ2-2|TRBD2
TGTGCCACCATTACCGGGACTAGCGGGCACTGGGGGGAGCTGTTTTTT
CATITGTSGHWGELFF
>15|NA|TRBV2|TRBJ2-1|TRBD2
TGTGCCAGCAGTCCCGGGACTAGGAACGGCAGGGAGCAGTTCTTC
CASSPGTRNGREQFF
>14|NA|TRBV24-1|TRBJ2-2|TRBD1
TGTGCCACCCAACGGGACAGGGGACTCGGGGAGCTGTTTTTT
CATQRDRGLGELFF
>15|NA|TRBV7-8|TRBJ2-1|TRBD1
TGTGCCAGCAGCTTGGGACAGGGAGGTTCGAATGAGCAGTTCTTC
CASSLGQGGSNEQFF
>15|NA|TRBV4-3|TRBJ1-2|NA
TGCGCCAGCAGCCGAGAACTCGTTTTCACCTATGGCTACACCTTC
CASSRELVFTYGYTF
>13|NA|TRBV30|TRBJ1-1|TRBD1
TGTGCCTGCCACAGGGGGCTAGGAACTGAAGCTTTCTTT
CACHRGLGTEAFF
>13|NA|TRBV6-5|TRBJ1-1|TRBD1
TGTGCCAGCAGTTTGACAGGGGGCACTGAAGCTTTCTTT
CASSLTGGTEAFF
>11|NA|TRBV20-1|TRBJ2-3|NA
TGCAGTGCCGTTTACACAGATACGCAGTATTTT
CSAVYTDTQYF
>15|NA|TRBV25-1|TRBJ1-4|NA
TGTGCCAGCAGTGAATTCGGCAGGCCTAATGAAAAACTGTTTTTT
CASSEFGRPNEKLFF
>16|NA|TRBV5-1|TRBJ2-2|NA
TGCGCCAGCAGCTTGGCCGACGGGGGAGACACCGGGGAGCTGTTTTTT
CASSLADGGDTGELFF
>16|NA|TRBV9|TRBJ2-4|NA
TGTGCCAGCAGCGTAGACCCAGCGGGAGCCAAAAACATTCAGTACTTC
CASSVDPAGAKNIQYF
>15|NA|TRBV7-2|TRBJ1-2|TRBD1
TGTGCCAGCAGCTTATCCCGGGACAGGGCCTATGGCTACACCTTC
CASSLSRDRAYGYTF
>15|few|TRBV7-2|TRBJ2-5|TRBD1
TGTGCCAGCAGCCCCCAGGGACAGGGGGGGGAGACCCAGTACTTC
CASSPQGQGGETQYF
>15|NA|TRBV6-4|TRBJ1-4|NA
TGTGCCAGCAGTGCCCTCCATGGGGGGGGTGAAAAACTGTTTTTT
CASSALHGGGEKLFF
>14|NA|TRBV19|TRBJ2-1|NA
TGTGCCAGTAGTTTTGAGAGCTCCTACAATGAGCAGTTCTTC
CASSFESSYNEQFF
>14|NA|TRBV5-1|TRBJ1-1|NA
TGCGCCAGCAGCCTCGACACTAGCTACACTGAAGCTTTCTTT
CASSLDTSYTEAFF
>15|NA|TRBV5-6|TRBJ1-2|NA
TGTGCCAGCAGCTTCCCTGACAGGTCTGACTATGGCTACACCTTC
CASSFPDRSDYGYTF
>13|NA|TRBV28|TRBJ1-2|NA
TGTGCCAGCAGTCCCGGACAGAAAAATGGCTACACCTTC
CASSPGQKNGYTF
>15|NA|TRBV27|TRBJ2-1|NA
TGTGCCAGCAGTCCGGACACGGCCTCCTACAATGAGCAGTTCTTC
CASSPDTASYNEQFF